A selection of T cell receptor beta chains follows, all from one sample in a study of OX40 agonist ivuxolimab in advanced cancers. Some clones are missing from TCRdb's copy, which holds only in-frame ones; the method was immunoSEQ multiplex PCR. The top ten hold roughly a sixth of the sample, which has tens of thousands of clones, 70% to 90% seen once. The specimen comprised CD4+ or CD8+ T cells sorted from blood, sampled in a trial of the OX40 agonist ivuxolimab. These receptors all stem from an adult with an advanced solid tumor such as melanoma, head and neck, liver or kidney cancer. Both conserved end residues are part of each CDR3. D genes are given only for firm matches. A clone size is listed for some rows: how often the clone was seen (once, few, many), or a class if it is expanded.

TRBJ1-1 | TRBD1 | TRBV6-4 | - | TGTGCCAGCAGGGGAGACCTTGACAGGGGGCGAACTGAAGCTTTCTTT | CASRGDLDRGRTEAFF
TRBJ2-1 | TRBD2 | TRBV27 | - | TGTGCCAGCAGGGGACTAGCGGCTTGGGGTGAGCAGTTCTTC | CASRGLAAWGEQFF
TRBJ2-7 | - | TRBV18 | - | TGTGCCAGCTCACCACCATCCAGCGGCTACGAGCAGTACTTC | CASSPPSSGYEQYF
TRBJ2-5 | TRBD1 | TRBV6-6 | - | TGTGCCAGCAGTGACTCCGGGACAGGGGGCGTCGAGACCCAGTACTTC | CASSDSGTGGVETQYF
TRBJ1-5 | - | TRBV2 | - | TGTGCCAGCGCAGACCAGCCATATAGCAATCAGCCCCAGCATTTT | CASADQPYSNQPQHF
TRBJ2-2 | TRBD1 | TRBV4-1 | - | TGCGCCAGCAGCCGATCTGGGACAGGGGGCGACACCGGGGAGCTGTTTTTT | CASSRSGTGGDTGELFF
TRBJ2-1 | - | TRBV2 | once | TGTGCCAGCAGTGTCGGCCCTAGCTCCTACAATGAGCAGTTCTTC | CASSVGPSSYNEQFF
TRBJ2-7 | - | TRBV5-1 | - | TGCGCCAGCAGCTTGGACGGACGTGGGACCTACGAGCAGTACTTC | CASSLDGRGTYEQYF
TRBJ1-2 | TRBD1 | TRBV5-1 | - | TGCGCCAGCAGCCGGGGACAGGGAGACTATGGCTACACCTTC | CASSRGQGDYGYTF
TRBJ1-1 | - | TRBV19 | - | TGTGCCAGTAGTAGGGCAGGGGCTAACACTGAAGCTTTCTTT | CASSRAGANTEAFF
TRBJ1-2 | - | TRBV4-2 | - | TGTGCCAGCAGCCAAGCGGGGGGAGAATACTATGGCTACACCTTC | CASSQAGGEYYGYTF
TRBJ2-2 | - | TRBV5-1 | - | TGCGCCAGCAGTGAGAGTCTTAACACCGGGGAGCTGTTTTTT | CASSESLNTGELFF
TRBJ1-1 | - | TRBV6-5 | - | TGTGCCAGCAGCCACCCCCGGGCTGAAGCTTTCTTT | CASSHPRAEAFF
TRBJ1-2 | - | TRBV28 | - | TGTGCCAGCAGTTTGTCGGCCCTGGGCGGCTACACCTTC | CASSLSALGGYTF
TRBJ2-7 | TRBD1 | TRBV2 | few | TGTGCCAGCAGCCCCCCGACAGGGTCCTACGAGCAGTACTTC | CASSPPTGSYEQYF
TRBJ2-5 | - | TRBV15 | - | TGTGCCACCAGCAGAGATAGAGTCGGGGGGCGGACCCAGTACTTC | CATSRDRVGGRTQYF
TRBJ1-6 | - | TRBV7-9 | - | TGTGCCAGCAGCCCCGGGACCGATAATTCACCCCTCCACTTT | CASSPGTDNSPLHF
TRBJ1-4 | - | TRBV19 | - | TGTGCCAGTAGTTTTCGGGACAAGGAAAAACTGTTTTTT | CASSFRDKEKLFF
TRBJ2-1 | - | TRBV28 | - | TGTGCCAGCAGTTTATATGAAGGGTTAAGCTCCTACAATGAGCAGTTCTTC | CASSLYEGLSSYNEQFF
TRBJ2-1 | - | TRBV19 | - | TGTGCCGCCAGCCCAAAAAAGTACAATGAGCAGTTCTTC | CAASPKKYNEQFF
TRBJ2-3 | TRBD2 | TRBV5-4 | - | TGTGCCAGCAGCTTTCGGATAGCGGGAGGCCCCACAGATACGCAGTATTTT | CASSFRIAGGPTDTQYF
TRBJ2-7 | - | TRBV5-1 | once | TGCGCCAGCAGCTTGAACCCCGGGGCAACCTACGAGCAGTACTTC | CASSLNPGATYEQYF
TRBJ2-2 | TRBD2 | TRBV4-1 | - | TGCGCCAGCAGCCAAGATCCTCAAACTAGCGGGAGGGGCGGGGAGCTGTTTTTT | CASSQDPQTSGRGGELFF
TRBJ2-7 | - | TRBV2 | - | TGTGCCAGCACCCGAGCACTCACCTACGAGCAGTACTTC | CASTRALTYEQYF
TRBJ1-1 | - | TRBV5-6 | - | TGTGCCAGCAGACGGGACAATTGGAACACTGAAGCTTTCTTT | CASRRDNWNTEAFF
TRBJ2-3 | TRBD1 | TRBV5-1 | - | TGCGCCAGCAGCTTAACAGGGGCCCAAAGCACAGATACGCAGTATTTT | CASSLTGAQSTDTQYF
TRBJ2-3 | TRBD2 | TRBV6-5 | - | TGTGCCAGCAGTTACTCGCGGGAGTACCCAGATACGCAGTATTTT | CASSYSREYPDTQYF
TRBJ1-4 | - | TRBV29-1 | - | TGCAGCGTTGAAGAAGGGGGGCGAAATGAAAAACTGTTTTTT | CSVEEGGRNEKLFF
TRBJ1-1 | - | TRBV25-1 | - | TGTGCCAGCAGTCCACGAGGCGGGGGAATGAACACTGAAGCTTTCTTT | CASSPRGGGMNTEAFF
TRBJ2-1 | TRBD2 | TRBV10-1 | - | TGCGCCAGCAGTAAATTGACTAGCGGGAGTGGTGAGCAGTTCTTC | CASSKLTSGSGEQFF
TRBJ2-1 | - | TRBV19 | - | TGTGCCAGTAGTATGCGGACTGCTCATAACAATGAGCAGTTCTTC | CASSMRTAHNNEQFF
TRBJ2-7 | - | TRBV19 | - | TGTGCCAGTAGTATATCCCTAGCGTCATACGAGCAGTACTTC | CASSISLASYEQYF
TRBJ1-5 | - | TRBV28 | few | TGTGCCAGCAGCCAGAATCAGCCCCAGCATTTT | CASSQNQPQHF
TRBJ1-5 | TRBD1 | TRBV5-6 | - | TGTGCCAGCTTTCAGGGGGGACAGCCCCAGCATTTT | CASFQGGQPQHF
TRBJ1-5 | - | TRBV28 | few | TGTGCCAGCGGCCCCTGGGTAAGAACTCAGCCCCAGCATTTT | CASGPWVRTQPQHF
TRBJ2-4 | TRBD1 | TRBV28 | - | TGTGCCAGCAGTGCCCACACAGGGGGAAACATTCAGTACTTC | CASSAHTGGNIQYF
TRBJ2-7 | - | TRBV7-2 | - | TGTGCCAGCAGCTTAGTTGGGGCTAGCACTCAACGGCAGTACTTC | CASSLVGASTQRQYF
TRBJ2-3 | TRBD2 | TRBV7-9 | - | TGTGCCAGCAGCTTGCTAGCGGGAGCCCTAGATACGCAGTATTTT | CASSLLAGALDTQYF
TRBJ1-6 | - | TRBV6-1 | - | TGTGCCAGCAGTGAAGACGTTACGGGGGATTCACCCCTCCACTTT | CASSEDVTGDSPLHF
TRBJ2-7 | TRBD2 | TRBV5-4 | - | TGTGCCAGCAGCCGACTAGCGGATCTCTCCTACGAGCAGTACTTC | CASSRLADLSYEQYF
TRBJ2-7 | - | TRBV29-1 | - | TGCAGCGTTGGGTTCCAGGATGCCGAGCAGTACTTC | CSVGFQDAEQYF
TRBJ2-7 | - | TRBV28 | - | TGTGCCAGCAGTTTGTTAAAGTCCTACGAGCAGTACTTC | CASSLLKSYEQYF
TRBJ1-2 | - | TRBV28 | - | TGTGCCAGCAGTTTTTATAACAGAGCCTATGGCTACACCTTC | CASSFYNRAYGYTF
TRBJ2-7 | TRBD1 | TRBV7-9 | - | TGTGCCAGCAGCTTGGGACAGGGTTTATTAGGGTACGAGCAGTACTTC | CASSLGQGLLGYEQYF
TRBJ2-5 | TRBD2 | TRBV2 | - | TGTGCCACTGGGTTTCTAGCGGGAGAGACCCAGTACTTC | CATGFLAGETQYF
TRBJ2-2 | TRBD2 | TRBV29-1 | - | TGCAGCGCTTCCCCTAGCGGATCAAACACCGGGGAGCTGTTTTTT | CSASPSGSNTGELFF
TRBJ2-5 | TRBD2 | TRBV5-1 | - | TGCGCCAGCAGCTTTAAAGCGGGAGAGGTAGAGACCCAGTACTTC | CASSFKAGEVETQYF
TRBJ2-1 | - | TRBV19 | - | TGTGCCAGTAGGAGAGGATCCGGCAATGAGCAGTTCTTC | CASRRGSGNEQFF
TRBJ2-7 | - | TRBV19 | - | TGTGCCAGTAGTTCCCAGCTTAGCTCCTACGAGCAGTACTTC | CASSSQLSSYEQYF
TRBJ1-2 | - | TRBV28 | - | TGTGCCAGCAGTTTAGGGGGGGGCGGCTATGGCTACACCTTC | CASSLGGGGYGYTF